This TCR beta chain was retrieved from a study of shared clonotypes between healthy human individuals. Study in general: Per-donor plates numbered three CD4 naive, three CD4 memory, two CD8 naive and one CD8 memory.

CDR3 length: 14 residues. Between the trimmed V and J ends, which lost 0 bases and 3 bases, there was a span of 9 bases. Germline CDR1 SGHRS, CDR2 YFSETQ. On this clone: This same CDR3 is encoded by further DNA sequences in the sample.

Everyone who donated was a Caucasian adult who lived in Nashville, Tennessee. Each subset's genomic DNA was split evenly across several immunoSEQ plates. Clones were sequenced by immunoSEQ multiplex PCR, and TCRdb holds only the in-frame ones, with some missing. The sample lists some 2,000,000 clones, approximately 94% occurring once. The sequence was obtained from a man aged 18 to 30 in good health. The V gene is TRBV5-1, the J gene TRBJ1-1; possible D gene TRBD1, 6 bases. Input material: naive CD4+ T cells sorted from blood. As to subset: CD45RA+ positively selected. The CDR3 nucleotides are TGCGCCAGCAGCTTGGGATCAGGGGACACTGAAGCTTTCTTT. Its protein is CASSLGSGDTEAFF.